This T cell receptor beta chain was obtained from a study of blood T cell repertoires in COVID-19. Germline CDR1 SGHAT, CDR2 FQNNGV. The CDR3 covers 17 residues. Unmatched junction bases numbered 10, after V lost 5 bases and J lost 0 bases. In Seattle, patients joined the study during active infection and were tracked longitudinally. The table came from immunoSEQ multiplex PCR; TCRdb's copy has only in-frame clones and leaves some out. The sample yields around 310,000 clones, 75% to 95% seen once. This chain joins TRBV11-2 and TRBJ2-7; 10 bases are a match to TRBD2. This sequence originates from a woman in her twenties or thirties with COVID-19, enrolled during active disease. Sequencing input: peripheral blood. The CDR3 bases are TGTGCCAGCAGCCCAAACTGGGCTAGCGGGAGCTCCTACGAGCAGTACTTC. The encoded protein is CASSPNWASGSSYEQYF.